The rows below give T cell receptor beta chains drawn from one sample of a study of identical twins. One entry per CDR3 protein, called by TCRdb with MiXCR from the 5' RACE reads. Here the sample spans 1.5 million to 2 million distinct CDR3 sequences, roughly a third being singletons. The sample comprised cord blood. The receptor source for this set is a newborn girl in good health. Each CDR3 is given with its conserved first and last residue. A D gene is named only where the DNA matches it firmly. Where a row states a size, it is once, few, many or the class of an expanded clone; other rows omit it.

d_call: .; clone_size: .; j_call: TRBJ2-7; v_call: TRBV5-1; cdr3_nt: TGCGCCAGCAGCGACATGGCAGGGAGGTCCTACGAGCAGTACTTC; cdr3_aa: CASSDMAGRSYEQYF
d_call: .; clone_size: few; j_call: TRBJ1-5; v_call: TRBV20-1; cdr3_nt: TGCAGTGCTGGGAAGGGAGGCGGCAATCAGCCCCAGCATTTT; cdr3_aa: CSAGKGGGNQPQHF
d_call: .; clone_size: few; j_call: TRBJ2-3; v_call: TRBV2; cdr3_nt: TGTGCCAGCAGTGGGACTTACGGAGATACGCAGTATTTT; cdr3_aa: CASSGTYGDTQYF
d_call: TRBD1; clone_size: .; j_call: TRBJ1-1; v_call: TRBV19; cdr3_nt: TGTGCCAGTAGTGTCGGACAGGGCAGGAGCACTGAAGCTTTCTTT; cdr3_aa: CASSVGQGRSTEAFF
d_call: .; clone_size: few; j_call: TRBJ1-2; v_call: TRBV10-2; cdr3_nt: TGCGCCAGCAGTGTGCTCAAGGCAGTCTATGGCTACACCTTC; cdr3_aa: CASSVLKAVYGYTF
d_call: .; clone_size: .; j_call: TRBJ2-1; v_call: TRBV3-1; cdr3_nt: TGTGCCAGCAGCCAGGGGGCTAGTGGGATTGAGCAGTTCTTC; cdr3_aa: CASSQGASGIEQFF
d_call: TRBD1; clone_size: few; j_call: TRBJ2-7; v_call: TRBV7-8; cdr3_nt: TGTGCCAGCAGCTTACCCTGGACAGGGCCCTACGAGCAGTACTTC; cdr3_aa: CASSLPWTGPYEQYF
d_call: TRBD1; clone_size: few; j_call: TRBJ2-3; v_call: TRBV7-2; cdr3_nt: TGTGCCAGCAGCTTACGAAGGGGGCTACCCACAGATACGCAGTATTTT; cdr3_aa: CASSLRRGLPTDTQYF
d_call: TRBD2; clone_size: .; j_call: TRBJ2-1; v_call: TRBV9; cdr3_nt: TGTGCCAGCAGTCCAGCGGGAGGCCTTTCCTACAATGAGCAGTTCTTC; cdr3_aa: CASSPAGGLSYNEQFF
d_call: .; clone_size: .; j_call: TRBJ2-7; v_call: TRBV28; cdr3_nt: TGTGCCAGCACAAGCCTGAGTCAGGGCAACGAGCAGTACTTC; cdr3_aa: CASTSLSQGNEQYF
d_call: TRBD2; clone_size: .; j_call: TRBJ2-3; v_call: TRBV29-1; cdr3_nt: TGCAGCGCCCCCGGGACTAGGTCTAGCACAGATACGCAGTATTTT; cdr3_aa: CSAPGTRSSTDTQYF
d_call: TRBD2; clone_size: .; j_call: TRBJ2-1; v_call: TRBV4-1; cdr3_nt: TGCGCCAGCAGCCAAGAACCTCCTGGCGGGGGGAGATATTACAATGAGCAGTTCTTC; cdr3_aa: CASSQEPPGGGRYYNEQFF
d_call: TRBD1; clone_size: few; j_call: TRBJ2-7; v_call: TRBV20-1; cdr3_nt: TGCAGTGCTATTCGACAGGGGATAGGGTACGAGCAGTACTTC; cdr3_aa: CSAIRQGIGYEQYF
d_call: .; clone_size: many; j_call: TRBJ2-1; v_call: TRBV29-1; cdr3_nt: TGCAGCGTTGAAGGGGGGTACGACAATGTCAATGAGCAGTTCTTC; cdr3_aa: CSVEGGYDNVNEQFF
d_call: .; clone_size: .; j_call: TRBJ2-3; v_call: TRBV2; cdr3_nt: TGTGCCAGCAGTCAATGGCTAGATACGCAGTATTTT; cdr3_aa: CASSQWLDTQYF
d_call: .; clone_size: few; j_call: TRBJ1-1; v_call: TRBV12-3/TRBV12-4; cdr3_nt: TGTGCCAGCAGTTTCGACATTACGAACACTGAGGCTTTCTTT; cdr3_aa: CASSFDITNTEAFF
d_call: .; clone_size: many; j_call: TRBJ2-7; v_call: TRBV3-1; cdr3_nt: TGTGCCAGCAGCCAAGGGGAGACGGTAATTTACGAGCAGTACTTC; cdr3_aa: CASSQGETVIYEQYF
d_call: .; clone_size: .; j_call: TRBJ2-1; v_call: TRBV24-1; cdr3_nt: TGTGCCACCAGTGAAGGAGGGGGGGATGAGCAGTTCTTC; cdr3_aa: CATSEGGGDEQFF
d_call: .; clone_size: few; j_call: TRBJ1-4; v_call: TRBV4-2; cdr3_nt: TGTGCCAGCAGCCAAGGGTCGCAGGGTAATGAAAAACTGTTTTTT; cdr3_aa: CASSQGSQGNEKLFF
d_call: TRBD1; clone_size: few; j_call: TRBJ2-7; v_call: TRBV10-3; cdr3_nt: TGTGCCATCAACATGGACAGGGCTGGCGAGCAGTACTTC; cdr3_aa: CAINMDRAGEQYF
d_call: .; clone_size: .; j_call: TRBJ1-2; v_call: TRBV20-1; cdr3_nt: TGCAGTGCTAGAGATATGGTTTCAGGGAGGTATGGCTACACCTTC; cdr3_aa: CSARDMVSGRYGYTF
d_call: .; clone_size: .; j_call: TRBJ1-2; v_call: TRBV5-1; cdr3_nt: TGCGCCAGCAGCTTAGGAGACGTCCGTCACTATGACTACACCTTC; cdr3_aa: CASSLGDVRHYDYTF
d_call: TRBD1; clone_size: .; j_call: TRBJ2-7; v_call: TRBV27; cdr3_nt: TGTGCCAGCAGTCCAGCCGGGACAGTGCCCTACGAGCAGTACTTC; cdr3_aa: CASSPAGTVPYEQYF
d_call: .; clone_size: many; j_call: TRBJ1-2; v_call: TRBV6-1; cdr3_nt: TGTGCCAGCAGTGTGACAGGCGTTAACTATGGCTACACCTTC; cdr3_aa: CASSVTGVNYGYTF
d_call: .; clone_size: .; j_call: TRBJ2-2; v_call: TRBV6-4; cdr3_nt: TGTGCCAGCAGTGACTTCACCGGGGAGCTGTTTTTT; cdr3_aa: CASSDFTGELFF
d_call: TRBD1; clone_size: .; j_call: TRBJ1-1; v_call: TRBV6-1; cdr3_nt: TGTGCCAGCAGTGAAGCGTTGAGAAGGGGGCGGAACACTGAAGCTTTCTTT; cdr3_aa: CASSEALRRGRNTEAFF
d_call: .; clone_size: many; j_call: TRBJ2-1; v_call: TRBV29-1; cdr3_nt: TGCAGCGTCCACCGGGGCGGCAATGAGCAGTTCTTC; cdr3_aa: CSVHRGGNEQFF
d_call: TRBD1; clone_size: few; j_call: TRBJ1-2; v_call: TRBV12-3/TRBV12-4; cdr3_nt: TGTGCCGAACCGGGACAGGGGGACTATGGCTACACCTTC; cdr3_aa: CAEPGQGDYGYTF
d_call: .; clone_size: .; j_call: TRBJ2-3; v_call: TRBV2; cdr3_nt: TGTGCCAGCACCGAAGGTCGGACGCCTAGGTGGCCAGATACGCAGTATTTT; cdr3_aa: CASTEGRTPRWPDTQYF
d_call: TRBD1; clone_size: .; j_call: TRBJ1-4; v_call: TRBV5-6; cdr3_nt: TGTGCCAGCAGCTTCAGACAGGGGGTTCGTAATGAAAAGCTGTTTTTT; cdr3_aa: CASSFRQGVRNEKLFF
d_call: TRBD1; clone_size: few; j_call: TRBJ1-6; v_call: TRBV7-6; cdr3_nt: TGTGCCAGCAGCAGGACAGGGGAAGAGGGCTCCTATAATTCACCCCTCCACTTT; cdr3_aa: CASSRTGEEGSYNSPLHF